One and the same sample provided the 8 T cell receptor beta chains below, sequenced in a study of Ad26.COV2.S vaccination and SARS-CoV-2 variants. Sequencing was performed with immunoSEQ multiplex PCR; in TCRdb, only in-frame clones are kept and a portion is missing. The sample yields around 420,000 clones, roughly 88% seen once. Specified treatment: about 20 received Ad26.COV2.S at low or high dose, single or two shots; 5 received placebo; per-sample allocation not given. Samples came from day 63 after the first vaccine or placebo injection. Source: peripheral blood, taken in a trial of Ad26.COV2.S vaccine versus placebo. The receptors originated from a person between 18 and 65 years old who received the Ad26.COV2.S COVID-19 vaccine or a placebo.

This clone was seen only a few times. The V call is TRBV3-1 (or the pseudogene TRBV3-2), the J call TRBJ2-2; D is undetermined. This CDR3 comprises 15 residues. Germline lookup yields CDR1 LGHDT and CDR2 YNNKEL (reference sequence). V lost 4 bases to trimming and J lost 2 bases, with 11 bases between them. The CDR3 sequence is CASSLDIRNTGELFF. The DNA for the CDR3 is TGTGCCAGCAGCCTAGACATCAGAAACACCGGGGAGCTGTTTTTT.

This clone has only one observation. J is TRBJ1-5 and V is TRBV30; a possible D gene is TRBD1 (5 bases). Trimming took 1 base from V and 7 from J, leaving 11 bases between them. Germline CDR1 GTSNPN, CDR2 SVGIG (reference sequence). The CDR3 is 13 residues long. The CDR3 sequence: CAWSGWGGQPQHF. The CDR3 bases are TGTGCCTGGAGTGGGTGGGGCGGGCAGCCCCAGCATTTT.

This clone has only one observation. The V and J genes are TRBV9 and TRBJ1-2, with a weak D call TRBD1 (5 bases). The germline V gene has CDR1 SGDLS and CDR2 YYNGEE. With 0 bases removed from V and 0 bases from J, the gap between germline ends came to 9 bases. This CDR3 is 15 amino acids long. The CDR3 DNA follows: TGTGCCAGCAGCGTAGCTGGGACGCCTAACTATGGCTACACCTTC. Translated: CASSVAGTPNYGYTF.

The J gene is TRBJ2-5, the V gene TRBV6-2 or TRBV6-3, with D tentatively TRBD2 (6 bases). CDR1 MNHEY and CDR2 SVGEGT come from the germline V gene. The CDR3 runs to 18 residues. V was clipped by 1 base and J by 5 bases, with 23 bases between them. In DNA, the CDR3 is TGTGCCAGCAGTTACTTCGGACAAGGCCCCGGTGGAGGGGAGACCCAGTACTTC. Amino acid sequence: CASSYFGQGPGGGETQYF.

J is TRBJ1-3 and V is TRBV19, with a possible D match to TRBD1 (5 bases). The CDR3 extends over 15 amino acids. Trimming took off 2 bases at V and 3 bases at J, with 11 bases between the two ends. Germline CDR1 and CDR2: LNHDA and SQIVND (reference sequence). In nucleotides, the CDR3 is TGTGCCAGTAGTATACCAGGGTTGCGTGGAAACACCATATATTTT. This codes for CASSIPGLRGNTIYF.

The chain is built from TRBV19 and TRBJ2-1; perhaps D is TRBD1 or TRBD2 (6 bases each). The germline V and J ends were trimmed by 7 bases and 2 bases, with 15 bases remaining between them. In germline, CDR1 is LNHDA, CDR2 SQIVND (reference sequence). CDR3 length: 15 amino acids. CDR3 loop: CASTLTGGAYNEQFF. The CDR3 DNA sequence: TGTGCCAGTACTCTGACAGGAGGGGCCTACAATGAGCAGTTCTTC.

This clone has a single count. The chain is built from TRBV28 and TRBJ1-2, with TRBD1 as a possible D gene (5 bases). CDR3 length: 12 residues. Looked up from germline, CDR1 is MDHEN and CDR2 is SYDVKM. For the CDR3, the DNA is TGTGCTCTGGGGGGACCCGACTATGGCTACACCTTC. This gives the protein CALGGPDYGYTF.

The genes are TRBV3-1 (or the pseudogene TRBV3-2) and TRBJ2-7; 8 nucleotides match TRBD2. Germline CDR1 reads LGHDT; CDR2 reads YNNKEL (reference sequence). The CDR3 contains 17 residues. Trimming removed 4 bases from V and 0 bases from J; junction bases left unmatched: 11. CDR3 nucleotide sequence: TGTGCCAGCAGCCCCCTTGGCAGCGGGGGCCTCTCCTACGAGCAGTACTTC. Translating it yields CASSPLGSGGLSYEQYF.